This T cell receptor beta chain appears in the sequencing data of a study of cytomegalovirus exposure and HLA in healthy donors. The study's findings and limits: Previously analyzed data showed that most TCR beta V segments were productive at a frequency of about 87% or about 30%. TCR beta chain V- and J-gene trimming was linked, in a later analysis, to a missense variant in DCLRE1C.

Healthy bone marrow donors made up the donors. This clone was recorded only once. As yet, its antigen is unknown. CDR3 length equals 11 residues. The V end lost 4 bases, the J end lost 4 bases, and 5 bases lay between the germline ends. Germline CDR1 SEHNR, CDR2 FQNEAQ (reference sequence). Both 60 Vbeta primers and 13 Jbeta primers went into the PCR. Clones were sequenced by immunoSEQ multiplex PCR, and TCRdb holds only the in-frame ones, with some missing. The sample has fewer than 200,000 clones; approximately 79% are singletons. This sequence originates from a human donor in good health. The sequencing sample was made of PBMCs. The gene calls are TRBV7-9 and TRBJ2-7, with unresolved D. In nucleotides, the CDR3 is TGTGCCAGCAGCTCAAAATACGAGCAGTACTTC. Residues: CASSSKYEQYF.